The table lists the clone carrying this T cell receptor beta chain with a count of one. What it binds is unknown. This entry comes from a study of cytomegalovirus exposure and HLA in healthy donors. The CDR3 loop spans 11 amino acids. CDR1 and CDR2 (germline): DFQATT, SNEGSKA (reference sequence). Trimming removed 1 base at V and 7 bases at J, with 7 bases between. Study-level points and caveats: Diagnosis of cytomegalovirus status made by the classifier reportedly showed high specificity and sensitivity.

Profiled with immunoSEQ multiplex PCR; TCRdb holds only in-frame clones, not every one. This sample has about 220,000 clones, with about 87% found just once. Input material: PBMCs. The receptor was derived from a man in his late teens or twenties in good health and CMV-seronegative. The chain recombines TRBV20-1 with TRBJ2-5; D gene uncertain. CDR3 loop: CSARVAPTQYF. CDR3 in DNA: TGCAGTGCTAGAGTGGCCCCGACCCAGTACTTC.